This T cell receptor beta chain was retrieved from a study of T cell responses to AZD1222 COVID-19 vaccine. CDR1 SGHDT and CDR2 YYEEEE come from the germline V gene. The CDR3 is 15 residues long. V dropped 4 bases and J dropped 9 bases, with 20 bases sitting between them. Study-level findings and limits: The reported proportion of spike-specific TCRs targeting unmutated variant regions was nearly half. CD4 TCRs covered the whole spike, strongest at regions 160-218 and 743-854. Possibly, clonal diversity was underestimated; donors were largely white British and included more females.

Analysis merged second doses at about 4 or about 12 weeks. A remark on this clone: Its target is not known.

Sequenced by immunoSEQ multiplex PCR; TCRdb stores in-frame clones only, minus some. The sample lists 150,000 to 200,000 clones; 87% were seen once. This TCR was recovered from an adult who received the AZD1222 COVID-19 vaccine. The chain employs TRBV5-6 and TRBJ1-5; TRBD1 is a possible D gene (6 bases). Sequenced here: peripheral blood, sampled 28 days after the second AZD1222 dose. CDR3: CASSPGRGTGLPQHF. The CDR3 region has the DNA TGTGCCAGCAGCCCCGGGAGGGGGACGGGGCTGCCCCAGCATTTT. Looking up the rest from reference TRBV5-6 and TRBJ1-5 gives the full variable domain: DAGVTQSPTHLIKTRGQQVTLRCSPKSGHDTVSWYQQALGQGPQFIFQYYEEEERQRGNFPDRFSGHQFPNYSSELNVNALLLGDSALYLCASSPGRGTGLPQHFGDGTRLSIL.